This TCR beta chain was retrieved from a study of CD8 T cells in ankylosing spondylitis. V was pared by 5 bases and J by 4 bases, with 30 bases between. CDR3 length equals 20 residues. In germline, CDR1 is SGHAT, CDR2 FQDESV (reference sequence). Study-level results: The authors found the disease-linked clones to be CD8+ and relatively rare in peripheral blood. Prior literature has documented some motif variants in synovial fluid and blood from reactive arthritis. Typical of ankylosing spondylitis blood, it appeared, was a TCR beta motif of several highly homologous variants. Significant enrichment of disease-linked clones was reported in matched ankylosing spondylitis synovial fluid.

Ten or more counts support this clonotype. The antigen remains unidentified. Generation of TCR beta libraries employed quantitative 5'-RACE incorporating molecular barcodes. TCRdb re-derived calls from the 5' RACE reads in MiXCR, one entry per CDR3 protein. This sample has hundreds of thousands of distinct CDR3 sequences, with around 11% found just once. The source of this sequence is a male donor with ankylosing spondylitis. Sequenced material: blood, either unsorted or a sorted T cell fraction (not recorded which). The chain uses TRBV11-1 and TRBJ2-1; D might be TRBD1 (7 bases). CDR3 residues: CASSSARRGLSVMRYNEQFF. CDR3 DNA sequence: TGTGCCAGCAGCAGCGCGAGGAGGGGGCTCTCGGTTATGAGGTACAATGAGCAGTTCTTC.